The rows below give T cell receptor beta chains drawn from one sample of a study of blood T cell repertoires in COVID-19. Assay: immunoSEQ multiplex PCR; the TCRdb copy retains only in-frame clones and omits some. Of under 300,000 clones detected, 86% appear once; the ten largest clones hold roughly 12%. Sequences were obtained from peripheral blood. The receptor source for this set is a woman aged 30 to 39 with COVID-19, enrolled during active disease. CDR3s include the opening cysteine and the closing phenylalanine or tryptophan. Each record gives: D gene, clone size, V gene, J gene, CDR3 protein, CDR3 DNA. A D gene is named only where the DNA matches it firmly. Clone size is not always given. Where it is, it says once, few, many or a class for expanded clones.

TRBD2	-	TRBV20-1	TRBJ2-3	CSAAGDTQYF	TGCAGTGCAGCGGGGGATACGCAGTATTTT
-	-	TRBV6-5	TRBJ1-2	CASSYSIGGYGYTF	TGTGCCAGCAGTTACTCGATAGGGGGCTATGGCTACACCTTC
-	-	TRBV6-1	TRBJ2-7	CASSDPGGRNSYEQYF	TGTGCCAGCAGTGACCCCGGGGGTCGGAACTCCTACGAGCAGTACTTC
TRBD1	-	TRBV15	TRBJ2-7	CATSPGQGVAEQYF	TGTGCCACCAGCCCCGGGCAGGGGGTCGCCGAGCAGTACTTC
TRBD2	-	TRBV3-1/TRBV3-2	TRBJ2-5	CASSPRLAGGYQETQYF	TGTGCCAGCAGCCCCCGACTAGCGGGGGGGTACCAAGAGACCCAGTACTTC
-	-	TRBV11-2	TRBJ2-7	CASSLRSGLSSYEQYF	TGTGCCAGCAGCTTAAGAAGCGGGTTGAGCTCCTACGAGCAGTACTTC
-	-	TRBV14	TRBJ2-5	CASSQGGGRRVETQYF	TGTGCCAGCAGCCAAGGTGGGGGGAGACGAGTGGAGACCCAGTACTTC
TRBD1	-	TRBV6-5	TRBJ2-7	CASSRRQGGYEQYF	TGTGCCAGCAGTAGAAGACAGGGCGGCTACGAGCAGTACTTC
-	-	TRBV7-2	TRBJ2-5	CASSPIGVAGQETQYF	TGTGCCAGCAGCCCCATTGGTGTGGCGGGGCAAGAGACCCAGTACTTC
-	-	TRBV11-2	TRBJ1-1	CASSLMAGRTEAFF	TGTGCCAGCAGCCTGATGGCAGGGAGGACTGAAGCTTTCTTT
-	-	TRBV19	TRBJ2-7	CASSITARAYEQYF	TGTGCCAGTAGTATTACGGCCCGGGCCTACGAGCAGTACTTC
-	-	TRBV21-1	TRBJ1-4	CASSKAGTGRIREKLFF	TGTGCCAGCAGCAAAGCAGGGACAGGGCGGATTCGGGAAAAACTGTTTTTT
TRBD1	-	TRBV4-1	TRBJ2-7	CASSRKWDQGALTTYEQYF	TGCGCCAGCAGCCGGAAGTGGGATCAGGGGGCTCTAACCACCTACGAGCAGTACTTC
-	-	TRBV27	TRBJ1-5	CASSLGRNQPQHF	TGTGCCAGCAGTTTGGGGCGGAATCAGCCCCAGCATTTT
TRBD2	-	TRBV11-3	TRBJ2-3	CASSPGGGASDTQYF	TGTGCCAGCAGCCCCGGCGGGGGGGCCTCAGATACGCAGTATTTT
TRBD1	-	TRBV5-1	TRBJ2-3	CASSLDRGNTDTQYF	TGCGCCAGCAGCCTGGACAGGGGTAACACAGATACGCAGTATTTT
TRBD2	-	TRBV2	TRBJ2-5	CASDGGQETQYF	TGTGCCAGCGACGGGGGGCAAGAGACCCAGTACTTC
-	-	TRBV6-6	TRBJ2-7	CASSYSNTKLAHEQYF	TGTGCCAGCAGTTACTCAAATACTAAGCTAGCACACGAGCAGTACTTC
-	-	TRBV5-5	TRBJ1-2	CASSSLGVGAVGYTF	TGTGCCAGCAGCTCACTCGGGGTGGGAGCCGTTGGCTACACCTTC
-	many	TRBV13	TRBJ1-1	CASRFGVQGTRNTEAFF	TGTGCCAGCAGATTCGGCGTTCAGGGAACGAGGAACACTGAAGCTTTCTTT
TRBD2	few	TRBV13	TRBJ2-1	CASSLPSGNEQFF	TGTGCCAGCAGCTTACCTAGCGGCAATGAGCAGTTCTTC
TRBD2	-	TRBV2	TRBJ2-3	CASSDPTSGGFTDTQYF	TGTGCCAGCAGTGACCCGACTAGCGGGGGGTTCACAGATACGCAGTATTTT
-	-	TRBV3-1/TRBV3-2	TRBJ2-4	CASSQEGLVASVEYF	TGTGCCAGCAGCCAAGAAGGACTCGTGGCGAGTGTGGAGTACTTC
-	-	TRBV7-9	TRBJ1-2	CASSLAGAGEGYTF	TGTGCCAGCAGCTTAGCTGGGGCAGGTGAAGGCTACACCTTC
-	-	TRBV4-1	TRBJ1-5	CASSSHGGGYGNQPQHF	TGCGCCAGCTCTAGCCATGGGGGAGGTTACGGCAATCAGCCCCAGCATTTT
-	-	TRBV11-2	TRBJ2-7	CASSYRQFGPYEQYF	TGTGCCAGCAGCTACCGACAGTTCGGCCCCTACGAGCAGTACTTC
-	-	TRBV15	TRBJ2-7	CATRTGEDYYEQYF	TGTGCCACCAGAACAGGGGAGGATTATTACGAGCAGTACTTC
-	-	TRBV19	TRBJ2-2	CASSSSGQGTGELFF	TGTGCCAGTAGTAGCTCGGGTCAAGGTACCGGGGAGCTGTTTTTT